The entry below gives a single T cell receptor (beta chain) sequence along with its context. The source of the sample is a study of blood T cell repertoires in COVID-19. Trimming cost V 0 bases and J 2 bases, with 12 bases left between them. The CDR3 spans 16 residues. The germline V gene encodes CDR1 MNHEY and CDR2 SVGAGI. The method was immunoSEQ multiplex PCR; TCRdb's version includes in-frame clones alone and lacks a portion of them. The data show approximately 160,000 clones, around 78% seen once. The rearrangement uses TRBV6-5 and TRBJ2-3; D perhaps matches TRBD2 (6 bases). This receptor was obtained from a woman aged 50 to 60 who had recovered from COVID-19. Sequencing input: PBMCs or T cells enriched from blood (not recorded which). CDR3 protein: CASSYSYQRATDTQYF. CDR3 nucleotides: TGTGCCAGCAGTTACTCGTACCAGCGGGCCACAGATACGCAGTATTTT.